The sequence of this TCR beta chain was determined in a study of T cell changes during pregnancy in multiple sclerosis. Measured with immunoSEQ multiplex PCR; TCRdb has only the in-frame clones, and not every one. In the table there are tens of thousands of clones, about 92% of which are singletons. This clone was found once. The receptor was isolated from a female donor with multiple sclerosis, enrolled in a pregnancy study. Sequenced material: CD4+ T cells from peripheral blood mononuclear cells, taken before pregnancy.

CDR3 nucleotide sequence: TGCGCCAGCAGCCAAGGACAGGGGGCGGGCGGCTACACCTTC. Protein product: CASSQGQGAGGYTF. V is TRBV5-1 and J is TRBJ1-2; TRBD1 matches at 11 bases. CDR1 is SGHRS and CDR2 is YFSETQ in the germline V gene. CDR3 length: 14 amino acids. V was pared by 4 bases and J by 8 bases, with 7 bases of the junction left unmatched.